What follows are 18 T cell receptor beta chains derived from one specimen sequenced in a study of cytomegalovirus exposure and HLA in healthy donors. It was with 60 Vbeta and 13 Jbeta primers that the PCR ran. Assay used: immunoSEQ multiplex PCR; TCRdb lists only in-frame clones, some missing. The sample has 100,000 to 150,000 clones, roughly 74% seen once; the top ten hold approximately 6%. Sequenced: PBMCs. Receptors were obtained from a woman between 50 and 59 years old in good health and CMV-seropositive.

The gene calls are TRBV30 and TRBJ1-5; D gene uncertain. Trimming pared 4 bases from V and 0 bases from J, leaving 7 bases between. Germline V gene sequence: CDR1 GTSNPN, CDR2 SVGIG (reference sequence). The CDR3 covers 13 residues. CDR3 amino acids: CAWKQNSNQPQHF. The CDR3 DNA follows: TGTGCCTGGAAACAGAATAGCAATCAGCCCCAGCATTTT.

The chain uses TRBV6-1 and TRBJ1-1, with D perhaps TRBD1 (6 bases). V lost 8 bases and J lost 4, with 11 bases in between. The CDR3 covers 12 residues. From germline, CDR1 is MNHNS and CDR2 SASEGT. The CDR3 bases are TGTGCCAGCGGACAGATCCCCACTGAAGCTTTCTTT. Protein: CASGQIPTEAFF.

Only one count was recorded for this clone. The gene calls are TRBV29-1 and TRBJ1-2; 8 nucleotides match TRBD1. The germline V gene encodes CDR1 SQVTM and CDR2 ANQGSEA. Trimming at V came to 5 bases and at J to 3 bases, leaving 5 bases not matched to a gene. CDR3 length equals 13 residues. CDR3 in amino acids: CSVLGQGHYGYTF. CDR3 sequence (DNA): TGCAGCGTTCTTGGACAGGGCCACTATGGCTACACCTTC.

The V gene is TRBV7-6, the J gene TRBJ2-3; 8 bases match TRBD2. V lost 3 bases to trimming and J lost 4 bases; unmatched junction nucleotides: 12. Germline V lookup: CDR1 SGHVS, CDR2 FNYEAQ. The CDR3 spans 17 residues. The CDR3 reads CASSFGGLAGRSDTQYF. The CDR3, as DNA: TGTGCCAGCAGCTTTGGGGGGTTAGCGGGGCGATCAGATACGCAGTATTTT. The whole variable domain, filled in from reference TRBV7-6 and TRBJ2-3, reads GAGVSQSPRYKVTKRGQDVALRCDPISGHVSLYWYRQALGQGPEFLTYFNYEAQQDKSGLPNDRFSAERPEGSISTLTIQRTEQRDSAMYRCASSFGGLAGRSDTQYFGPGTRLTVL.

J is TRBJ2-2 and V is TRBV5-4, with 8 positions matching TRBD2. V lost 0 bases and J lost 1; bases outside the gene matches: 5. This CDR3 has 17 residues. Germline CDR1 reads SGHNT; CDR2 reads YYREEE (reference sequence). The CDR3 nucleotides read TGTGCCAGCAGCTTGGCCGGGGGGGGCTTGAACACCGGGGAGCTGTTTTTT. Its protein is CASSLAGGGLNTGELFF.

The V gene is TRBV4-1, the J gene TRBJ1-6; tentatively, D is TRBD1 (5 bases). V lost 1 base to trimming and J lost 7 bases, with 11 bases between them. The CDR3 has 15 residues. Germline lookup yields CDR1 MGHRA and CDR2 YSYEKL. CDR3: CASSQVAGANSPLHF. Written as DNA, the CDR3 is TGCGCCAGCAGCCAAGTAGCTGGGGCCAATTCACCCCTCCACTTT.

The rearrangement links TRBV5-4 to TRBJ2-7, with D perhaps matching TRBD1 (7 bases). Germline loops: CDR1 SGHNT, CDR2 YYREEE (reference sequence). The CDR3 is made up of 15 amino acids. Trimming stripped 4 bases from V and 4 bases from J, with 18 bases between. The DNA for the CDR3 is TGTGCCAGCAGCCAACCCGGGGCAGGGGGGTACGAGCAGTACTTC. Amino acid sequence: CASSQPGAGGYEQYF.

This clone showed up just once. This sequence joins TRBV5-6 and TRBJ2-1, with D tentatively TRBD2 (7 bases). Germline-derived CDR1 and CDR2 are SGHDT and YYEEEE. V was shortened by 1 base and J by 7 bases, with 15 bases between the two germline ends. CDR3 length: 15 residues. CDR3 loop: CASSLKGGELNEQFF. The DNA of the CDR3 is TGTGCCAGCAGCTTGAAGGGGGGGGAGTTGAATGAGCAGTTCTTC.

The chain is built from TRBV6-6 and TRBJ2-5; 10 positions match TRBD2. The CDR3 length is 15 residues. Germline values: CDR1 MNHNY, CDR2 SVGAGI (reference sequence). The ends lost 6 bases at V and 1 base at J; junction bases unmatched: 5. CDR3 sequence: CASSRPSGGQETQYF. The CDR3 nucleotides are TGTGCCAGCAGCCGGCCTAGCGGGGGCCAAGAGACCCAGTACTTC.

This clone appeared many times. J is TRBJ2-1 and V is TRBV25-1, with TRBD2 identical over 15 bases. Germline trimming cut 8 bases from V and 13 bases from J; bases unmatched to any gene: 6. The CDR3 consists of 13 residues. Germline V CDR1 and CDR2: MGHDK, SYGVNS. The CDR3 DNA reads as TGTGCCAGCGGCGGACTAGCGGGAGGGGCTCAGTTCTTC. Encoded protein: CASGGLAGGAQFF.

The chain has TRBV2 and TRBJ2-3; 8 bases are shared with TRBD1. V dropped 7 bases and J dropped 1; count of bases not matched to a gene: 4. Germline CDR1 is SNHLY and CDR2 is FYNNEI. This CDR3 has 14 amino acids. The CDR3 DNA reads TGTGCCAGCATGGGGGGACAGGGCACAGATACGCAGTATTTT. It translates to CASMGGQGTDTQYF.

CDR3: CSVPGPGGATNEQFF. The CDR3 nucleotides are TGCAGCGTTCCGGGACCAGGGGGCGCTACCAATGAGCAGTTCTTC. V is TRBV29-1 and J is TRBJ2-1, with TRBD1 matching 8 bases. Germline CDR1 SQVTM, CDR2 ANQGSEA. CDR3 length equals 15 residues. Germline trimming cut 5 bases from V and 6 bases from J; bases unmatched to any gene: 12.

The chain couples TRBV11-2 to TRBJ1-1; D may be TRBD1 (6 bases). Germline lookup yields CDR1 SGHAT and CDR2 FQNNGV. V was shortened by 1 base and J by 5 bases, with 14 bases between the two germline ends. The CDR3 is made up of 15 amino acids. The CDR3 DNA is TGTGCCAGCAGCTTAGTAGCGGGGGCAAGGACTGAAGCTTTCTTT. Its protein is CASSLVAGARTEAFF.

The chain combines TRBV5-1 with TRBJ2-7; 8 nucleotides line up with TRBD2. Germline CDR1 and CDR2: SGHRS and YFSETQ. The CDR3 consists of 15 residues. The trim removed 0 bases at V and 3 bases at J, leaving 5 bases unmatched. CDR3 in amino acids: CASSLGRGANYEQYF. The CDR3 DNA follows: TGCGCCAGCAGCTTGGGGCGGGGGGCGAACTACGAGCAGTACTTC.

The chain uses TRBV7-2 and TRBJ2-3; D uncertain. This CDR3 is 13 amino acids long. The V gene's germline CDR1 is SGHTA and CDR2 FQGNSA. The V end was cut by 4 bases, the J end by 4 bases, with 9 bases between. CDR3 region: CASSSFVPDTQYF. The CDR3 DNA is TGTGCCAGCAGCTCGTTTGTCCCAGATACGCAGTATTTT.

V and J are TRBV4-2 and TRBJ2-2; 8 bases line up with TRBD2. The CDR3 has 19 residues. Germline V gene data show CDR1 as LGHNA and CDR2 as YNFKEQ. With 0 bases clipped from V and 4 bases from J, the junction kept 13 bases outside the gene matches. The CDR3 DNA reads as TGTGCCAGCAGCCAAGATGGTGTGGGGCAGACTAGCGTCACCGGGGAGCTGTTTTTT. Its translation is CASSQDGVGQTSVTGELFF.

V and J are TRBV10-3 and TRBJ2-1; 9 bases fit TRBD1. The germline CDR1 and CDR2 sequences are ENHRY and SYGVKD. V trimming: 8 bases; J trimming: 6 bases; junction bases outside the gene matches: 11. CDR3 length: 15 amino acids. The CDR3 spells CAILPDRGLFNEQFF. CDR3 DNA: TGTGCCATCTTACCGGACAGGGGCCTTTTCAATGAGCAGTTCTTC.

The chain recombines TRBV5-4 with TRBJ2-5; 7 nucleotides line up with TRBD2. This CDR3 is built from 13 residues. Germline V gene sequence: CDR1 SGHNT, CDR2 YYREEE (reference sequence). V lost 2 bases to trimming and J lost 4 bases; unmatched junction nucleotides: 2. The CDR3 is CASSFPGGETQYF. In nucleotides, the CDR3 is TGTGCCAGCAGCTTTCCGGGGGGAGAGACCCAGTACTTC.